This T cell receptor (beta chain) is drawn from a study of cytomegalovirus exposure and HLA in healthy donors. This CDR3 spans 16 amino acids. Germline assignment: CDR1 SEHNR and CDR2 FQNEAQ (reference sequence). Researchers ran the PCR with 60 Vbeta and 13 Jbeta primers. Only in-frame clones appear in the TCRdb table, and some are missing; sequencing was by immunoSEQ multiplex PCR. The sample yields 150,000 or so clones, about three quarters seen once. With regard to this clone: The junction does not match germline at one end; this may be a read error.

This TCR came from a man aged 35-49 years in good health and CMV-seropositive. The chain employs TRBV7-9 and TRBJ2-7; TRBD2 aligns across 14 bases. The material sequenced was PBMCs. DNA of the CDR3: TGTTCCAGCAGCCCCCCAGGGACTAGCGGGAGCTACGAGCAGTACTTC. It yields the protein CSSSPPGTSGSYEQYF.